The clone carrying this TCR beta chain was detected once. Antigen specificity is unknown. This entry belongs to a study of T cells after posttransplantation cyclophosphamide. Study results and limitations: TRB overlap between skin or GI tissue T cells and blood was limited. Recipient CMV seropositivity and CMV reactivation strongly tracked TRB clonality. Later post-transplant blood repertoires were often dominated by donor CD8+ memory clones.

Sampled 1 year posttransplant, controls received myeloablative marrow transplants, methotrexate and a calcineurin inhibitor. V was cut by 2 bases and J by 0 bases, with 8 bases left in between. The CDR3 has 14 residues. Germline-derived CDR1 and CDR2 are SGHRS and YFSETQ. Only in-frame clones appear in the TCRdb table, and some are missing; sequencing was by immunoSEQ multiplex PCR. Of thousands of clones in the sample, about 80% were seen once. This receptor was taken from a male patient aged 35-50 years who received an allogeneic stem cell transplant from an unrelated donor, was CMV-positive, and had chronic GVHD only. Part of the T cell pool may stem from the graft donor. The chain couples TRBV5-1 to TRBJ2-5; D might be TRBD1 (6 bases). Material: PBMCs, obtained after an allogeneic stem cell transplant with a calcineurin inhibitor and methotrexate. The chain's CDR3 is CASSLQGHQETQYF. The CDR3 nucleotides read TGCGCCAGCAGCTTACAGGGACACCAAGAGACCCAGTACTTC.